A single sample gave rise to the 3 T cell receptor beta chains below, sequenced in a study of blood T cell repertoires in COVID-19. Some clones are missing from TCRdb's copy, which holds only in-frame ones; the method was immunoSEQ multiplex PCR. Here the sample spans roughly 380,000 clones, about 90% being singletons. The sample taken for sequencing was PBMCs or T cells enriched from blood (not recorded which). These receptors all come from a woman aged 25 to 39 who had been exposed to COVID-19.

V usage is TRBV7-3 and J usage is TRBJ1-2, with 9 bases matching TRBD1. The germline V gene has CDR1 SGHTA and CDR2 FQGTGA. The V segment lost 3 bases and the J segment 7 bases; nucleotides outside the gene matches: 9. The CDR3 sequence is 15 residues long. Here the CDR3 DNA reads TGTGCCAGCAGCTTGTTCGGGACAGGGTCCACTGGCTACACCTTC. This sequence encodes CASSLFGTGSTGYTF.

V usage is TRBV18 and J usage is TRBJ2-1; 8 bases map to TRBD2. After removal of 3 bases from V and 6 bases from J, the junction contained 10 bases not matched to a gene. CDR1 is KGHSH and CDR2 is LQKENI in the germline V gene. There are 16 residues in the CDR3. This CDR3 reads CASSPGLAGLGNEQFF. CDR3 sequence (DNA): TGTGCCAGCTCACCTGGACTAGCAGGTCTAGGCAATGAGCAGTTCTTC.

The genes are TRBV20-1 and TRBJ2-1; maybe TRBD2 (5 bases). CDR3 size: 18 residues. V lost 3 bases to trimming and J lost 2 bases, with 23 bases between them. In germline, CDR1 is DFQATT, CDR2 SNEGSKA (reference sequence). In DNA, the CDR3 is TGCAGTGCTAGTGACGACCGGTCTGGGCTAGCACCCTACAATGAGCAGTTCTTC. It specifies CSASDDRSGLAPYNEQFF.